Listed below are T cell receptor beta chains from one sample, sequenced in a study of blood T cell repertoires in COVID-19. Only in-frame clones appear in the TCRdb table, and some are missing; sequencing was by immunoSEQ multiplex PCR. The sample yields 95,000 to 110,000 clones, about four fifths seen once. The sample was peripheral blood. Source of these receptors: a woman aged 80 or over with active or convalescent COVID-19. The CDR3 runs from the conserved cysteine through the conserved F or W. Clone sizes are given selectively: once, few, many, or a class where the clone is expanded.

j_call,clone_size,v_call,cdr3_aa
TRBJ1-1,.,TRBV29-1,CSVAQGTEAFF
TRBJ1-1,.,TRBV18,CASSPPPTGNTEAFF
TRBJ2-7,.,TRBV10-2,CASSEPAGRGRYEQYF
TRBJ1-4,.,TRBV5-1,CASSSNPANEKLFF
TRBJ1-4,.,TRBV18,CASSPMLVSVDEKLFF
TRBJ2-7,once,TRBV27,CASSPDRGLYEQYF
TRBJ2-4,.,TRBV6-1,CASSEERSVLAKNIQYF
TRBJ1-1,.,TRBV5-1,CASSARQGLNTEAFF
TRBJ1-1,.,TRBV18,CASSPLQGVNTEAFF
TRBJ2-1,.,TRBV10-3,CAIRGTSGIIDEQFF
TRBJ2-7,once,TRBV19,CASRDRGHEQYF
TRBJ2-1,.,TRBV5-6,CASSLRATSGRNEQFF
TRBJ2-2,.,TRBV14,CASSHRQGAPTGELFF
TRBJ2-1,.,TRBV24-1,CATSEGGARGHEQFF
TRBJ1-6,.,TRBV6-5,CASRDRDNSPLHF
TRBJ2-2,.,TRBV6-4,CASTASANTGELFF
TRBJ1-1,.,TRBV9,CASRKEGQNTEAFF
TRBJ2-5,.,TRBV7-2,CASSLIGQGASQETQYF
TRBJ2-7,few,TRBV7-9,CASSLVSGGASEQYF
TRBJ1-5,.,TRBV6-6,CATTGEGYNQPQHF
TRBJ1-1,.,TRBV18,CASSDLSGNTEAFF
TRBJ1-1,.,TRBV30,CAWSLGLNTEAFF
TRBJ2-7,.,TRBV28,CASRFATGGFYEQYF
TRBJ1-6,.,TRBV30,CAWRGQGRSPLHF
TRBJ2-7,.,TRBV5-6,CASSHTGDYEQYF
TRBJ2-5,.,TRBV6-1,CASSEITGGAGETQYF
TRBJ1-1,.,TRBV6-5,CASRLNQGGTEAFF
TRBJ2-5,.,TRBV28,CASSSPPFRGSLAETQYF
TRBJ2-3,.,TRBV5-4,CASRQTRDRGSDTQYF
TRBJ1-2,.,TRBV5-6,CASSLDSRTGELYGYTF
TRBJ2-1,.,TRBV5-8,CASSSARTGAVEQFF
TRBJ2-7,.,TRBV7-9,CASSREDREHNF
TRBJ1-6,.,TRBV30,CAWRRTGGRRGNSPLHF
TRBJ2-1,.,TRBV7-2,CASSPLQVVNEQFF
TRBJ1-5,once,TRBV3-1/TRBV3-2,CASSQDPGSNQPQHF
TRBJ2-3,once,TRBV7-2,CASSLLRSGGPKDTQYF
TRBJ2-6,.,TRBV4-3,CASSPRNPTSGANVLTF
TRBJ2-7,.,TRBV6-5,CASSYEQGSYEQYF
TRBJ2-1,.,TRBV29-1,CSVRPSTSGRNNEQFF
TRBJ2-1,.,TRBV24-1,CATSDEAGTNYNEQFF
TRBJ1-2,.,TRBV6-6,CASSTAGLQAF
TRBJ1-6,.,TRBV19,CASSIGTGGSSPLHF
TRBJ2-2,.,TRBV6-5,CASSTGLLNTGELFF
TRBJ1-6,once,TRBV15,CATSRDRDRVSPLHF
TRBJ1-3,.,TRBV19,CASSIDGSSGNTIYF
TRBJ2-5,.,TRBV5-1,CASSLGPRGRRETQYF
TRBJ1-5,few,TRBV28,CASSFSEYQPQHF
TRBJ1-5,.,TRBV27,CASSLQGNQPQHF
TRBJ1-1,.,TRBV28,CASSLFRGNTEAFF
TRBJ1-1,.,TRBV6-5,CASWAGYTEAFF
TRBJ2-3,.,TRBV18,CASSGAMEDTQYF